These T cell receptor beta chains were read from a single sample in a study of cytomegalovirus exposure and HLA in healthy donors. Some clones are missing from TCRdb's copy, which holds only in-frame ones; the method was immunoSEQ multiplex PCR. The sample lists 95,000 to 150,000 clones; more than 15% were seen once. Sequenced sample: PBMCs. The receptors originated from a female donor in good health and CMV-seropositive. The CDR3 runs from the conserved cysteine through the conserved F or W. Each record gives: D gene, J gene, clone size, V gene, CDR3 DNA, CDR3 protein. The D gene is left open where the match is weak. Clone size is given for some rows only: seen once, a few or many times, or a class if the clone is expanded.

D: TRBD1; J: TRBJ1-5; size: few; V: TRBV29-1; DNA: TGCAGCGTTCTCAGGGGGCGTGGGGGTCAGCCCCAGCATTTT; CDR3: CSVLRGRGGQPQHF
D: .; J: TRBJ2-7; size: few; V: TRBV6-1; DNA: TGTGCCAGCAGTCCAACAGAAACCTACGAGCAGTACTTC; CDR3: CASSPTETYEQYF
D: .; J: TRBJ2-5; size: few; V: TRBV2; DNA: TGTGCCAGCAGGGTCAGGGGGCCGGGGGGGACCCAGTACTTC; CDR3: CASRVRGPGGTQYF
D: TRBD1; J: TRBJ1-4; size: .; V: TRBV30; DNA: TGTGCCTGGAGCCTCGGGGACAGGGAGGTTGAAAAACTGTTTTTT; CDR3: CAWSLGDREVEKLFF
D: TRBD2; J: TRBJ2-7; size: many; V: TRBV7-9; DNA: TGTGCCAGCACCCTCGCGGGGGTACACTACGAGCAGTACTTC; CDR3: CASTLAGVHYEQYF
D: TRBD2; J: TRBJ2-1; size: .; V: TRBV27; DNA: TGTGCCAGCAAATCGGGGACTAGGAGTTACAATGAGCAGTTCTTC; CDR3: CASKSGTRSYNEQFF
D: .; J: TRBJ1-3; size: .; V: TRBV6-1; DNA: TGTGCCAGCAGTGGGTTCCAGGGGAAAGAAAACACCATATATTTT; CDR3: CASSGFQGKENTIYF
D: .; J: TRBJ2-7; size: .; V: TRBV5-4; DNA: TGTGCCAGCAGACAGACTAGATCTACCGTTGACGAGCAGTACTTC; CDR3: CASRQTRSTVDEQYF
D: .; J: TRBJ1-1; size: few; V: TRBV19; DNA: TGTGCCAGTAGGGGGGGGGCCGCGAACACTGAAGCTTTCTTT; CDR3: CASRGGAANTEAFF
D: .; J: TRBJ1-1; size: .; V: TRBV5-5; DNA: TGTGCCAGCAGCCGTCTGGACATGGACACTGAAGCTTTCTTT; CDR3: CASSRLDMDTEAFF
D: TRBD2; J: TRBJ2-1; size: .; V: TRBV5-4; DNA: TGTGCCAGCAGCCAGATAGCGGGTGAAGTTTACAATGAGCAGTTCTTC; CDR3: CASSQIAGEVYNEQFF
D: .; J: TRBJ2-5; size: once; V: TRBV7-2; DNA: TGTGCCAGCAGCTTCAACGGAGAGACCCAGTACTTC; CDR3: CASSFNGETQYF
D: .; J: TRBJ1-5; size: .; V: TRBV5-1; DNA: TGCGCCAGCAGCTTACAGGGAGACCAGCCCCAGCATTTT; CDR3: CASSLQGDQPQHF
D: TRBD1; J: TRBJ2-1; size: .; V: TRBV7-9; DNA: TGTGCCAGCAGCTGGGACAGGGAATCCCCGAGCTCCTACAATGAGCAGTTCTTC; CDR3: CASSWDRESPSSYNEQFF
D: TRBD1; J: TRBJ1-5; size: .; V: TRBV2; DNA: TGTGCCAGCAGCGAACAGGGGTTCGACCAGCCCCAGCATTTT; CDR3: CASSEQGFDQPQHF
D: TRBD1; J: TRBJ1-2; size: .; V: TRBV2; DNA: TGTGCCAGCAGGGTAACACAGGGGGCGGATTATGGCTACACCTTC; CDR3: CASRVTQGADYGYTF
D: TRBD2; J: TRBJ2-7; size: few; V: TRBV27; DNA: TGTGCCAGCAGTCTAATGTCCAGCGGGAGATATAACGAGCAGTACTTC; CDR3: CASSLMSSGRYNEQYF
D: TRBD2; J: TRBJ2-1; size: .; V: TRBV11-2; DNA: TGTGCCAGCAGCTTAGTAAGGACTAGCGGCTTCAATGAGCAGTTCTTC; CDR3: CASSLVRTSGFNEQFF
D: .; J: TRBJ1-6; size: few; V: TRBV7-9; DNA: TGTGCCAGCAGCTTAGCGCAGGGTGGTGATTCACCCCTCCACTTT; CDR3: CASSLAQGGDSPLHF
D: .; J: TRBJ1-4; size: .; V: TRBV2; DNA: TGTGCCAGCGGGACCGGGGGAGTTAATGAAAAACTGTTTTTT; CDR3: CASGTGGVNEKLFF
D: TRBD2; J: TRBJ2-5; size: .; V: TRBV7-8; DNA: TGTGCCAGCAGCCGGCGGGAGGGTCCAGAGACCCAGTACTTC; CDR3: CASSRREGPETQYF
D: TRBD1; J: TRBJ1-2; size: .; V: TRBV28; DNA: TGTGCCAGCAGTCCGACAGGGTTCTATGGCTACACCTTC; CDR3: CASSPTGFYGYTF
D: .; J: TRBJ1-2; size: .; V: TRBV2; DNA: TGTGCCAGCAGTGAACAGGAGGCCTATGGCTACACCTTC; CDR3: CASSEQEAYGYTF
D: TRBD1; J: TRBJ2-5; size: few; V: TRBV4-3; DNA: TGCGCCAGCAGCCAGTTCCCTAGACAGGGAGAGACCCAGTACTTC; CDR3: CASSQFPRQGETQYF
D: TRBD2; J: TRBJ2-5; size: .; V: TRBV5-1; DNA: TGCGCCAGCAGCGTAGGACTAGGGGTGGAGACCCAGTACTTC; CDR3: CASSVGLGVETQYF
D: TRBD2; J: TRBJ2-5; size: .; V: TRBV28; DNA: TGTGCCAGCAGTTTAGCCTTCTTTGTAGCGGGGGGGCTTAGAGAGACCCAGTACTTC; CDR3: CASSLAFFVAGGLRETQYF
D: .; J: TRBJ1-2; size: .; V: TRBV5-4; DNA: TGTGCCAGCAGCTATAGAGCGAGTTACTATGGCTACACCTTC; CDR3: CASSYRASYYGYTF